This note documents a single TCR beta chain sequence. Its antigen is unknown. No base-level quality is on record; no much larger clone is a single base apart. The source of the sample is a study of blood T cell repertoires in COVID-19 (dated by TCRdb to the early 2020s). Study-level background: Samples from collaborators originated in the United States, Italy and Spain and spanned both the acute and convalescent phases of COVID-19. A freely available public database, intended as a resource for researchers studying the immune response to SARS-CoV-2, is where the repertoires were released. Where available, HLA class I and class II types were obtained from metadata supplied by the sample provider rather than from assay-based typing. The dataset comprised deeply sampled blood TCRbeta repertoires from subjects exposed to, actively infected with, or recovered from COVID-19. The sample metadata nearly always contained a de-identified subject ID, COVID-19 status, age in years and sex. The samples were drawn from the first 160 participants of the ongoing ImmuneRACE study and from 950 to 1,500 subjects provided by 6 global collaborators. The prospective study material was composed of cDNA or gDNA derived from T cells, B-cell-depleted T cells, or PBMCs.

The collaborating institutions used their own protocols to collect whole blood in K2EDTA tubes. Collaborator samples were shipped for TCRbeta analysis as frozen whole blood, isolated PBMCs, or DNA extracted from either sample type. The CDR3 holds 14 amino acids from the cysteine to the phenylalanine. The read is trimmed to its CDR3 DNA, 42 bases read in frame from base 1. V is cut by 5 bases and J by 7 bases, and the space between the germline ends is 17 bases. CDR1 and CDR2, looked up from the germline V gene (reference sequence), are MNHEY and SMNVEV. TCRbeta CDR3 regions were amplified from genomic DNA by means of the immunoSEQ Assay, a bias-controlled multiplex PCR. Processing in the source paper ran as follows. Within the assay, amplification of reference gene primers was used to estimate how many nucleated cells each sample contained. To quantify the absolute abundance of each unique TCRbeta CDR3 rearrangement, sequence reads were collapsed and filtered. For each sample, productive Simpson clonality was calculated by taking the square root of Simpson's diversity index across productive rearrangements. Not all clones reach the TCRdb copy of this immuneACCESS table, which keeps in-frame sequences only. Checked studies attribute under half of the gap to unresolved V genes and leave the rest unexplained. V, J and clone size are taken as reported in that table, and D and trimming were inferred from the DNA itself. Counted in this sample were approximately 100,000 clones; roughly 88% of them appeared once. 7% to 9% of the sample rests with the top ten.

Overall study outcomes, separate from this receptor: The amount of clinical and demographic metadata varied by source and participant and was provided uncurated.

Sequencing was carried out using peripheral blood. The V and J segments used are TRBV27 and TRBJ1-2, with a weak D call of TRBD1 (5 bases match). The source is a woman aged 80 or over with active or convalescent COVID-19. In nucleotide form, the sequence is TGTGCCAGCAGTCCTCCTTCGGGGGTCGGTGGCTACACCTTC. It is translated as CASSPPSGVGGYTF.